Included here is one T cell receptor (beta chain) sequence, with context. What it recognizes is unknown. This sample was included in a study of cytomegalovirus exposure and HLA in healthy donors. Study details: The same platform was used for the 120 or so validation repertoires as for the approximately 670 first-cohort repertoires, as reported in a later analysis. Study observations and caveats: The study listed around 150 cytomegalovirus-associated TCR beta chains.

The table came from immunoSEQ multiplex PCR; TCRdb's copy has only in-frame clones and leaves some out. The table has under 300,000 clones, roughly 86% seen once. Specimen: PBMCs. The sequence was obtained from a woman aged 30 to 39 in good health and CMV-seropositive.

The CDR3 bases are TGTGCCAGCAGTTCCTCTAGCGGGAGGGGAACAGATACGCAGTATTTT. It specifies CASSSSSGRGTDTQYF. The rearrangement uses TRBV6-6 and TRBJ2-3; 12 bases align to TRBD2. The CDR3 consists of 16 residues. V was clipped by 4 bases and J by 3 bases; unmatched bases: 5. The germline gives CDR1 MNHNY, CDR2 SVGAGI (reference sequence).